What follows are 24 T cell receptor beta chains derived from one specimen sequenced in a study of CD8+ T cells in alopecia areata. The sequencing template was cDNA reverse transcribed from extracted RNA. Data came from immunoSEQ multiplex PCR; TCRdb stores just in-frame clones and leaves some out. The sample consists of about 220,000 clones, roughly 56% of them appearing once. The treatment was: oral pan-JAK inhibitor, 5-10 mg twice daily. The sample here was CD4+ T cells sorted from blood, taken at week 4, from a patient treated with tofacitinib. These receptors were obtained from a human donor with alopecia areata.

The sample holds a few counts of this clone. Written as DNA, the CDR3 is TGTGCCAGCAGCCCCACCGGGACTAGCGGGGGGAGCACAGATACGCAGTATTTT. It yields the protein CASSPTGTSGGSTDTQYF. The chain uses TRBV7-2 and TRBJ2-3, with TRBD2 matching 15 bases. CDR1 and CDR2 from the germline V gene are SGHTA and FQGNSA. The junction had 6 bases not matched to a gene; V was cut back by 5 bases and J by 0 bases. The CDR3 loop spans 18 amino acids.

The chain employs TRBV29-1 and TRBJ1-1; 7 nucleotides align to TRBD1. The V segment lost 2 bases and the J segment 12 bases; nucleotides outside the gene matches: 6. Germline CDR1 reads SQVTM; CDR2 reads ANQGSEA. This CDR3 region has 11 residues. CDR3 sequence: CSVERQGLTFF. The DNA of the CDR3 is TGCAGCGTTGAAAGACAGGGTCTAACTTTCTTT.

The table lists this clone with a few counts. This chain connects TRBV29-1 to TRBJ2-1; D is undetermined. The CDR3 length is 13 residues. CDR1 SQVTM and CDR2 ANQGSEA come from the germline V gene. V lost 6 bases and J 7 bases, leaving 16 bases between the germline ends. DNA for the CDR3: TGCAGCGTGGAGAAGTGGGCAGTGAATGAGCAGTTCTTC. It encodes CSVEKWAVNEQFF.

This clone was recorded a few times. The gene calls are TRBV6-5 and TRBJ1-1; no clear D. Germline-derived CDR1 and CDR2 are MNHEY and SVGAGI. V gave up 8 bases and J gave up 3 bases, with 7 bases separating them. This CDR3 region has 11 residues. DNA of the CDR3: TGTGCCAGCTTCGGTCACACTGAAGCTTTCTTT. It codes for CASFGHTEAFF.

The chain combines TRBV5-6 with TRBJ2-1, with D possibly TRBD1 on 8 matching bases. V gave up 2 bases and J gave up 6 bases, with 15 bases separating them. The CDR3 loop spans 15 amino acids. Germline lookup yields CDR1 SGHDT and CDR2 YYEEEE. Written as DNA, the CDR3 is TGTGCCAGCAGCTTACCTTACAGGGGGGGCAATGAGCAGTTCTTC. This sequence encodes CASSLPYRGGNEQFF.

CDR3 nucleotide sequence: TGCAGCGTTGAAGATCACCAAATAGCCAAAAACATTCAGTACTTC. Amino acid sequence: CSVEDHQIAKNIQYF. This chain links TRBV29-1 with TRBJ2-4; D is ambiguous. Germline CDR1 and CDR2: SQVTM and ANQGSEA. CDR3 length: 15 residues. The ends were cut back, 0 bases at V and 0 bases at J, with 9 bases in the middle.

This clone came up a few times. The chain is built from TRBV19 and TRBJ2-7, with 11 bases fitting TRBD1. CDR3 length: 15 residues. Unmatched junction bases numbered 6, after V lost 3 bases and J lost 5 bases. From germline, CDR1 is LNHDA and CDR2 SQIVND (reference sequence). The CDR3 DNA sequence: TGTGCCAGTAGTATCAGGACAGGGGGCTCGGACGAGCAGTACTTC. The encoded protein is CASSIRTGGSDEQYF.

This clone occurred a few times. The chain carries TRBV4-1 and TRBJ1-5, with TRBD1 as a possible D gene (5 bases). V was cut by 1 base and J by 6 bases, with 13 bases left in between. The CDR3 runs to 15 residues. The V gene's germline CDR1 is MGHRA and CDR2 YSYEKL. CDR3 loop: CASSQARGAGQPQHF. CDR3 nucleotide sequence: TGCGCCAGCAGCCAAGCGCGGGGCGCGGGTCAGCCCCAGCATTTT.

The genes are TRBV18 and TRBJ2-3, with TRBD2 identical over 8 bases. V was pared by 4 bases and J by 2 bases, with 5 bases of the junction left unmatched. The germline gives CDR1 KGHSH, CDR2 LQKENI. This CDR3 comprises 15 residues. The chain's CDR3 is CASSRSGDATDTQYF. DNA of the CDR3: TGTGCCAGCTCACGTAGCGGGGACGCCACAGATACGCAGTATTTT.

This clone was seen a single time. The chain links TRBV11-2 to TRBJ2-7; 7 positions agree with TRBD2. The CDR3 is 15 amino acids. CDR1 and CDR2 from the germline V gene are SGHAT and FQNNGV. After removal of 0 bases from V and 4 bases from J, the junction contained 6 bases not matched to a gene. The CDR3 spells CASSLDLRGTYEQYF. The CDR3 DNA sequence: TGTGCCAGCAGCTTAGATTTGCGGGGGACGTACGAGCAGTACTTC.

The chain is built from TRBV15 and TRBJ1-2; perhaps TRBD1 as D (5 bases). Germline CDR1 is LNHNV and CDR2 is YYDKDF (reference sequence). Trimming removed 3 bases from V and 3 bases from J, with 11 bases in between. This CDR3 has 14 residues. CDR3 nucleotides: TGTGCCACCAGCAGGGAGCAGGGACACTATGGCTACACCTTC. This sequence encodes CATSREQGHYGYTF. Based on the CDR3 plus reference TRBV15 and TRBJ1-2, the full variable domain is DAMVIQNPRYQVTQFGKPVTLSCSQTLNHNVMYWYQQKSSQAPKLLFHYYDKDFNNEADTPDNFQSRRPNTSFCFLDIRSPGLGDTAMYLCATSREQGHYGYTFGSGTRLTVV.

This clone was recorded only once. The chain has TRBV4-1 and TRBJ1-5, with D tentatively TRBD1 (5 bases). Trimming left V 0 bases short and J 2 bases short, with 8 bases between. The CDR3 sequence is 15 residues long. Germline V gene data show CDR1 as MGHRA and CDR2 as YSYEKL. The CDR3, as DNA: TGCGCCAGCAGCCAAGATGAAGGGGGCAATCAGCCCCAGCATTTT. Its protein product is CASSQDEGGNQPQHF.

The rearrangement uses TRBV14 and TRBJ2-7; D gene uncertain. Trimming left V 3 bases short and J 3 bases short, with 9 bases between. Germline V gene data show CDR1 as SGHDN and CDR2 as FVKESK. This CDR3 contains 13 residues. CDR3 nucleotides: TGTGCCAGCAGCCAGTCTAACGTCTACGAGCAGTACTTC. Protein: CASSQSNVYEQYF. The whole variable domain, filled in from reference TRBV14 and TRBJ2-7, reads EAGVTQFPSHSVIEKGQTVTLRCDPISGHDNLYWYRRVMGKEIKFLLHFVKESKQDESGMPNNRFLAERTGGTYSTLKVQPAELEDSGVYFCASSQSNVYEQYFGPGTRLTVT.

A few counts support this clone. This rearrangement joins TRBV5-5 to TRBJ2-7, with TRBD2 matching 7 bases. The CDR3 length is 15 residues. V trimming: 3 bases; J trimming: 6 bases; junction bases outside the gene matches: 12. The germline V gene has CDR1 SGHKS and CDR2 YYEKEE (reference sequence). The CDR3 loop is CASSSIVAGVPEQYF. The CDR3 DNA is TGTGCCAGCAGCTCCATTGTGGCGGGGGTACCCGAGCAGTACTTC.

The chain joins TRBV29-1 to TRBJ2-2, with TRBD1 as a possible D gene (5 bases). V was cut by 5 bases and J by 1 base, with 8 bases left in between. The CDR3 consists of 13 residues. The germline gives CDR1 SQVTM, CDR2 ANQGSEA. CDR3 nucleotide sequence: TGCAGCGTTAGGACAAAGAACACCGGGGAGCTGTTTTTT. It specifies CSVRTKNTGELFF.

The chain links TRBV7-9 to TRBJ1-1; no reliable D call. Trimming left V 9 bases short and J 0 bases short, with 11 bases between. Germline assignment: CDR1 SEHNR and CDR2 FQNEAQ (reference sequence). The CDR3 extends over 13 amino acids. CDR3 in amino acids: CASRWGMNTEAFF. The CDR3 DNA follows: TGTGCCAGTCGGTGGGGTATGAACACTGAAGCTTTCTTT.

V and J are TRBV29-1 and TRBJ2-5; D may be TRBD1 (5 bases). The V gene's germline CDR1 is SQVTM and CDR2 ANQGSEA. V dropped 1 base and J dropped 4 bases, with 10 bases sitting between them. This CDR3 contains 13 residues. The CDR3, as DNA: TGCAGCGTTGAAGCCAGGGTTGGAGAGACCCAGTACTTC. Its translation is CSVEARVGETQYF.

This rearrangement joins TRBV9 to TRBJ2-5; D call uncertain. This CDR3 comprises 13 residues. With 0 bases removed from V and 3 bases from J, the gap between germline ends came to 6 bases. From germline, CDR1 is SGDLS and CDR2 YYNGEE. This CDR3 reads CASSVDAKETQYF. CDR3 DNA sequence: TGTGCCAGCAGCGTAGACGCGAAAGAGACCCAGTACTTC.

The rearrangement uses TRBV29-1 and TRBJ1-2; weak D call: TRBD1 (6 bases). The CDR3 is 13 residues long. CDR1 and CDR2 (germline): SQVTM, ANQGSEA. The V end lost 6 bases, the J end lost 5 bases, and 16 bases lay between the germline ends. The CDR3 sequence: CSVDRTEKYGYTF. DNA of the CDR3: TGCAGCGTAGACAGGACGGAAAAATATGGCTACACCTTC. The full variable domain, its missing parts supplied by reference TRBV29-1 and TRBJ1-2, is SAVISQKPSRDICQRGTSLTIQCQVDSQVTMMFWYRQQPGQSLTLIATANQGSEATYESGFVIDKFPISRPNLTFSTLTVSNMSPEDSSIYLCSVDRTEKYGYTFGSGTRLTVV.

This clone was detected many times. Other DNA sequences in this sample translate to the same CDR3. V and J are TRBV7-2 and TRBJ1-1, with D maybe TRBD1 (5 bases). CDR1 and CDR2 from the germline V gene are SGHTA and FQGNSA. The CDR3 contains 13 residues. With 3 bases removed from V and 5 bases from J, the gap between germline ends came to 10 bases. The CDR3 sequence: CASSFQGRTEAFF. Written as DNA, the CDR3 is TGTGCCAGCAGCTTTCAGGGACGTACTGAAGCTTTCTTT.

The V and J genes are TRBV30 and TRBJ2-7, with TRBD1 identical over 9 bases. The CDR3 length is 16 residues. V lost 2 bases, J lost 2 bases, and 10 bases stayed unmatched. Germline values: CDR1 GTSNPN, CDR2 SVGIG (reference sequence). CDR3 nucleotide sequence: TGTGCCTGGAGTACCGGGACAGGGTTCACCACCTACGAGCAGTACTTC. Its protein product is CAWSTGTGFTTYEQYF.

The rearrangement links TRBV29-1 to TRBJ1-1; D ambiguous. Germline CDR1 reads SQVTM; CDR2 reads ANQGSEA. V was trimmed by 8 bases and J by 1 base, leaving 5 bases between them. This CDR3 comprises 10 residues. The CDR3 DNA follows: TGCAGCACTTCGAACACTGAAGCTTTCTTT. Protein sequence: CSTSNTEAFF.

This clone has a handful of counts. The CDR3 coding sequence is TGTGCCAGCAGCAAGGACAGGCTGGGGGAGCAGTACTTC. Translated: CASSKDRLGEQYF. The genes are TRBV21-1 and TRBJ2-7; no DNA check was done on the table's D call, TRBD1. TRBV21-1 is a recognized pseudogene. The CDR3 is 13 residues long.

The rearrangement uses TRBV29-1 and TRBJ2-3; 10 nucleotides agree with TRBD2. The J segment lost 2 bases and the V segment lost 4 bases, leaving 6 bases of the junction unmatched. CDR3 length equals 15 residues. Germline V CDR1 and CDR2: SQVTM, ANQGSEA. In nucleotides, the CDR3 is TGCAGCGTTGGATTAGGACTAGCGGACACAGATACGCAGTATTTT. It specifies CSVGLGLADTDTQYF.